These 9 T cell receptor beta chains were sequenced from one sample in a study of blood T cell repertoires in COVID-19. TCRdb's copy holds only in-frame clones and misses some; the assay was immunoSEQ multiplex PCR. The table lists roughly 140,000 clones, around 89% of them singletons. The sample comprised peripheral blood. All receptors derive from a woman in her thirties or forties with acute or convalescent COVID-19.

This clone was found once. This sequence joins TRBV7-8 and TRBJ2-7; D not certain. Trimming took off 1 base at V and 6 bases at J, with 10 bases between the two ends. The V gene's germline CDR1 is SGHVS and CDR2 FQNEAQ. This CDR3 has 13 residues. The chain's CDR3 is CASSLDSSTEQYF. CDR3 nucleotides: TGTGCCAGCAGCTTAGACAGCAGCACCGAGCAGTACTTC.

The genes are TRBV4-1 and TRBJ1-3; maybe TRBD1 (5 bases). There are 16 residues in the CDR3. Germline V gives CDR1 MGHRA, CDR2 YSYEKL. Trimming shortened V by 2 bases and J by 0 bases, and 11 bases separated the two germline ends. The CDR3 spells CASSQTGVNSGNTIYF. For the CDR3, the DNA is TGCGCCAGCAGCCAAACGGGGGTTAACTCTGGAAACACCATATATTTT.

This chain connects TRBV6-5 to TRBJ1-2; 10 nucleotides line up with TRBD1. Germline CDR1 and CDR2: MNHEY and SVGAGI. There are 14 residues in the CDR3. Losses at the gene ends were 6 bases for V and 8 bases for J; bases not matched to a gene: 9. This CDR3 is CASRGWDRGGGYTF. DNA of the CDR3: TGTGCCAGCAGGGGGTGGGACAGGGGAGGAGGCTACACCTTC.

The V and J genes are TRBV6-5 and TRBJ2-1, with 7 nucleotides matching TRBD1. Germline values: CDR1 MNHEY, CDR2 SVGAGI. The J segment lost 15 bases and the V segment lost 8 bases, leaving 16 bases of the junction unmatched. The CDR3 has 13 residues. The CDR3 is CASVDEQGLSTFF. The CDR3 region has the DNA TGTGCCAGCGTCGATGAACAGGGGTTGAGCACGTTCTTC.

The J gene is TRBJ2-1, the V gene TRBV10-1; D possibly corresponds to TRBD2 (6 bases). V dropped 3 bases and J dropped 7 bases, with 16 bases sitting between them. The CDR3 is 15 amino acids. Germline loops: CDR1 WNHNN, CDR2 SYGVQD (reference sequence). CDR3 sequence: CASSESREVENEQFF. DNA for the CDR3: TGCGCCAGCAGTGAAAGTAGGGAGGTAGAAAATGAGCAGTTCTTC.

J is TRBJ1-1 and V is TRBV3-1 (or the pseudogene TRBV3-2); a weak D match, TRBD1 (6 bases). Germline CDR1 reads LGHDT; CDR2 reads YNNKEL (reference sequence). The ends were cut back, 4 bases at V and 5 bases at J, with 11 bases in the middle. The CDR3 runs to 13 residues. The CDR3 nucleotides are TGTGCCAGCAGCCGGTTACAGGGTACTGAAGCTTTCTTT. Protein product: CASSRLQGTEAFF.

The gene calls are TRBV29-1 and TRBJ2-1; 7 nucleotides align to TRBD2. The CDR3 is 14 amino acids. The germline V gene has CDR1 SQVTM and CDR2 ANQGSEA. The V and J ends lost 1 base and 5 bases, in that order; junction bases with no gene match: 5. The CDR3, as DNA: TGCAGCGTTGAAGTATGGGAGGGGAACAATGAGCAGTTCTTC. Encoded protein: CSVEVWEGNNEQFF.

V usage is TRBV6-1 and J usage is TRBJ2-2; unclear D gene. The germline V gene encodes CDR1 MNHNS and CDR2 SASEGT. The ends were cut back, 2 bases at V and 2 bases at J, with 6 bases in the middle. CDR3 length: 14 amino acids. CDR3 amino acids: CASSELLNTGELFF. As DNA, the CDR3 is TGTGCCAGCAGTGAACTTCTTAACACCGGGGAGCTGTTTTTT.

This chain connects TRBV15 to TRBJ1-5, with D unclear. V lost 1 base and J lost 2, with 9 bases in between. Germline CDR1 reads LNHNV; CDR2 reads YYDKDF (reference sequence). There are 15 residues in the CDR3. In DNA, the CDR3 is TGTGCCACCAGCAGAGCGAGGGTGGGCAATCAGCCCCAGCATTTT. This sequence encodes CATSRARVGNQPQHF.